The clone carrying this T cell receptor (beta chain) turned up a few times. The data are from a study of T-cell reconstitution after alpha-beta-depleted transplantation in children. Construction of the TCRbeta library involved unique molecular identifiers. In TCRdb, the PCR reads were re-called with MiXCR into one record per CDR3 protein. The data hold around 410,000 distinct CDR3 sequences, with roughly 11% observed a single time. V was clipped by 0 bases and J by 0 bases, with 9 bases between them. Germline V gene lookup returns CDR1 MNHEY and CDR2 SVGEGT. The CDR3 length is 17 residues. The rearrangement links TRBV6-2 or TRBV6-3 to TRBJ2-6, with D unclear. This clonotype was obtained from a human donor who donated a stem cell graft to a child with acute myeloid leukemia. Sequences were derived from PBMCs from the stem cell graft donor, sampled from the stem cell graft. Here the CDR3 reads CASSYSNSVSGANVLTF. The DNA for the CDR3 is TGTGCCAGCAGTTACTCGAATTCGGTCTCTGGGGCCAACGTCCTGACTTTC.